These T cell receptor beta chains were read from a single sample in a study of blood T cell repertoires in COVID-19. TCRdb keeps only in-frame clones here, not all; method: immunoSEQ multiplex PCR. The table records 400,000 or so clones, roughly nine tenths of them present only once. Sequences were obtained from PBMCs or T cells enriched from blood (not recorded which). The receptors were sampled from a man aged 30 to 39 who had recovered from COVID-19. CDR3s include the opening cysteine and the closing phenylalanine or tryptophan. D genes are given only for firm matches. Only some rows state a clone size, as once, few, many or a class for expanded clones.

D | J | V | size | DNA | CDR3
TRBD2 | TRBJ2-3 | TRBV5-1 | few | TGCGCCAGCAGCTTGAACGTAGCGGGAGGGCCAACAGATACGCAGTATTTT | CASSLNVAGGPTDTQYF
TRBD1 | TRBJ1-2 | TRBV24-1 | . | TGTGCCACCAGTGACCCGACAGGGGGCGACGGTGGTGGCTACACCTTC | CATSDPTGGDGGGYTF
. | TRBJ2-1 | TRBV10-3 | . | TGTGCCATCAGTGAGTCAGGACTGAACAATGAGCAGTTCTTC | CAISESGLNNEQFF
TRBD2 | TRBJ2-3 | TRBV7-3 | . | TGTGCCAGCAGCTCACTAGCGGACAACTCAAGGGATACGCAGTATTTT | CASSSLADNSRDTQYF
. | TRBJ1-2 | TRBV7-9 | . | TGTGCCAGCAGCGACACAGGATCCAACTATGGCTACACCTTC | CASSDTGSNYGYTF
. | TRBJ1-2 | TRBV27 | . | TGTGCCAGCAGTTTAACCGAGTCCCCGGGTTTATATGGCTACACCTTC | CASSLTESPGLYGYTF
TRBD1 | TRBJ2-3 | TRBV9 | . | TGTGCCAGCACGGGACAGATAGAAGATACGCAGTATTTT | CASTGQIEDTQYF
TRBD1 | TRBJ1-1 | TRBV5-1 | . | TGCGCCAGCAGCGGCGACAGGGAGTTGGTCACTGAAGCTTTCTTT | CASSGDRELVTEAFF
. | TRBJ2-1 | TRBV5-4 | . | TGTGCCAGCAGCTTGGAGTGGACTACCCAGAATGAGCAGTTCTTC | CASSLEWTTQNEQFF
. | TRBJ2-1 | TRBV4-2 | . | TGTGCCAGCAGCCAAGAGAGTTTAAGAAATGAGCAGTTCTTC | CASSQESLRNEQFF
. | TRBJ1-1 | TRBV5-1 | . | TGCGCCAGCAGCTCGGGAGCCTTGGGTGAAGCTTTCTTT | CASSSGALGEAFF
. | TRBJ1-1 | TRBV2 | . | TGTGCCAGCATGGGCAGAATGAACACTGAAGCTTTCTTT | CASMGRMNTEAFF
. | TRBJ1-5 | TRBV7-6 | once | TGTGCCAGCAGCGTAGGAGAGCATCAGCCCCAGCATTTT | CASSVGEHQPQHF
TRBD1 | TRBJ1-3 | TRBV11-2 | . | TGTGCCAGCAGCTCCACAACAGGGGTTGGAAACACCATATATTTT | CASSSTTGVGNTIYF
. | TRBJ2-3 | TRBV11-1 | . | TGTGCCAGCAGCCCCGGTTATGCCACAGATACGCAGTATTTT | CASSPGYATDTQYF
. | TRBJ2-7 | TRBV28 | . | TGTGCCAGCAGTTTAAACCTAGTATACGAGCAGTACTTC | CASSLNLVYEQYF
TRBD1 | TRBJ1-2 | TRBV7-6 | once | TGTGCCAGCAGCCGGGGACAGAGTCCCTTGGGAGGCTACACCTTC | CASSRGQSPLGGYTF
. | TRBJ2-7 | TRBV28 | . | TGTGCCAGCAGCACTAGGGACACACTAGAGCAGTACTTC | CASSTRDTLEQYF
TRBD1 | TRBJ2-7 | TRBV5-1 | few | TGCGCCAGCAGCCCGGGGGACAGGGAGTACGAGCAGTACTTC | CASSPGDREYEQYF
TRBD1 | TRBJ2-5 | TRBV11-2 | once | TGTGCCAGCAGCTTATCAGGACAGGGGGTGACCCAGTACTTC | CASSLSGQGVTQYF
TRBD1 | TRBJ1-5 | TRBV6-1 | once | TGTGCCAGCAGTGATATCCCGGGACAGGGGGCCGATCAGCCCCAGCATTTT | CASSDIPGQGADQPQHF
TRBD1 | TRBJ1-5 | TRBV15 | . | TGTGCCACCAGCAGAGATCCCCCGGACAGGGTGAATCAGCCCCAGCATTTT | CATSRDPPDRVNQPQHF
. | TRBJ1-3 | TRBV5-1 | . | TGCGCCAGCAGCTTGGTTGGGCCAGGGTCTGGAAACACCATATATTTT | CASSLVGPGSGNTIYF
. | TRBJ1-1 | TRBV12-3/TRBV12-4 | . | TGTGCCAGCAGCCCCGAGGGCACAGCTGAAGCTTTCTTT | CASSPEGTAEAFF
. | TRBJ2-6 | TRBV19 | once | TGTGCCAGTAGGCGGTCTGGGGCCAACGTCCTGACTTTC | CASRRSGANVLTF
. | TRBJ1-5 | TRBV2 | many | TGTGCCAGCAGTGAAGCCAATAGCAATCAGCCCCAGCATTTT | CASSEANSNQPQHF
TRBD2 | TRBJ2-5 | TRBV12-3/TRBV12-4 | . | TGTGCCAGCAGTTTAGGAGCGGGGGAGACCCAGTACTTC | CASSLGAGETQYF
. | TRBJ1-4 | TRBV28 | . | TGTGCCAGCAAAATGGGGGCAGGTAGCGAAAAACTGTTTTTT | CASKMGAGSEKLFF
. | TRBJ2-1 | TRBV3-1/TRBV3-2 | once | TGTGCCAGCAGCCCATGGAAAGACTCATTCCTCTACAATGAGCAGTTCTTC | CASSPWKDSFLYNEQFF
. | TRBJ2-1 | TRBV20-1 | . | TGCAGTGGAAAAAACCAGGATGAGCAGTTCTTC | CSGKNQDEQFF
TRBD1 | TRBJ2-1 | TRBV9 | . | TGTGCCAGCAGCGTAGGCGGACAGGGCGCTGAGCAGTTCTTC | CASSVGGQGAEQFF
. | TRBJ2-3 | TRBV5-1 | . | TGCGCCAGCAGCTTGGCAGCGGCAGATACGCAGTATTTT | CASSLAAADTQYF
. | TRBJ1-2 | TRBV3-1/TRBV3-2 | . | TGTGCCAGCAGCCAGGGGGAGGCGGATGGCTACACCTTC | CASSQGEADGYTF
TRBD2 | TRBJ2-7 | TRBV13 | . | TGTGCCAGCAGCTTAGGATGGCGGGAGGGGACCTACGAGCAGTACTTC | CASSLGWREGTYEQYF
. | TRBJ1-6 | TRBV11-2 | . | TGTGCCAGCAGCTTAGTAGGGGTGGATTCACCCCTCCACTTT | CASSLVGVDSPLHF
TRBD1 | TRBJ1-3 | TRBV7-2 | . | TGTGCCAGCAGCTTTTGGGCAGGGGGCTCCGGAAACACCATATATTTT | CASSFWAGGSGNTIYF
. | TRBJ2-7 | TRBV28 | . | TGTGCCAGCAGCCCTCGTCCACTCTACGAGCAGTACTTC | CASSPRPLYEQYF
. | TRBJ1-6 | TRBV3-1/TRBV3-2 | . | TGTGCCAGCAGCCAAGGTTCAGTAGCGAATTCACCCCTCCACTTT | CASSQGSVANSPLHF
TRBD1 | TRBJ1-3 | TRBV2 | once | TGTGCCAGCAAACGAACAGGGGCCGTTCCAAACACCATATATTTT | CASKRTGAVPNTIYF
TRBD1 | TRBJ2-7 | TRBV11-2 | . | TGTGCCAGCAGCTTAGTTGCAGGGGGCAATTACGAGCAGTACTTC | CASSLVAGGNYEQYF
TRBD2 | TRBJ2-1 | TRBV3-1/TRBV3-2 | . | TGTGCCAGCAGCCAAGTCTCCCTAACTAGCGCAAACTACAATGAGCAGTTCTTC | CASSQVSLTSANYNEQFF
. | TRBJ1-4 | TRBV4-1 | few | TGCGCCAGCAGCACAAATCAGGGGACAACTAATGAAAAACTGTTTTTT | CASSTNQGTTNEKLFF
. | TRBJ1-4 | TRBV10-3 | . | TGTGCCATTAAAGGACAGAATGAAAAACTGTTTTTT | CAIKGQNEKLFF
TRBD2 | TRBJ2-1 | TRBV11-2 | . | TGTGCCAGCGCCCGGGACTACCAGGACAATGAGCAGTTCTTC | CASARDYQDNEQFF
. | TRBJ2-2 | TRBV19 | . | TGTGCCAGTAGTGTACAGATGCCCGGGGAGCTGTTTTTT | CASSVQMPGELFF
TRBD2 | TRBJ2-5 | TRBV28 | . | TGTGCCAGCAGTTTATGGGCTAGCGGGAGGGTTGGTAGAGAGACCCAGTACTTC | CASSLWASGRVGRETQYF
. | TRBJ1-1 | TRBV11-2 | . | TGTGCCAGCAGTTTCCAACTGAGGACTGAAGCTTTCTTT | CASSFQLRTEAFF
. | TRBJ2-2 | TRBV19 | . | TGTGCCAGTAGTATTTTCAGGGGCGGCACCGGGGAGCTGTTTTTT | CASSIFRGGTGELFF
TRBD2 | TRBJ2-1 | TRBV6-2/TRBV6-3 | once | TGTGCCAGCAGTGAGACTAGCGGGACACGGAATGAGCAGTTCTTC | CASSETSGTRNEQFF
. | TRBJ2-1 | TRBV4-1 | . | TGCGCCAGCAGCCCGCCAGAGGGCCCGGATACCAATGAGCAGTTCTTC | CASSPPEGPDTNEQFF
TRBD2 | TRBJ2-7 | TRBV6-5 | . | TGTGCCAGCAGAGGGACTAGTTCCTACGAGCAGTACTTC | CASRGTSSYEQYF
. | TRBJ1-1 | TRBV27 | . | TGTGCCAGCAGTTTCGGCCTTCCGGGAGTCACTGAAGCTTTCTTT | CASSFGLPGVTEAFF
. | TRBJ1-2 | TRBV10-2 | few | TGCGCCAGCAGTGACAGTTCGGGGGGCTACACCTTC | CASSDSSGGYTF